This is a list of T cell receptor beta chains from one sample in a study of T cell responses to AZD1222 COVID-19 vaccine. The repertoire was sequenced with immunoSEQ multiplex PCR; TCRdb's copy has only in-frame clones and lacks some. Its listing shows 150,000 or so clones. Sequencing was done on a sample of peripheral blood. These TCRs come from an adult in good health. Both conserved end residues are part of each CDR3. D genes are given only for firm matches.

>.|TRBJ2-5|TRBV7-3
CASSQNGRVGETQYF
TGTGCCAGCAGCCAAAATGGCCGGGTTGGCGAGACCCAGTACTTC
>TRBD1|TRBJ1-1|TRBV5-1
CASTTSGGTGVEAFF
TGCGCCAGCACAACCTCCGGCGGGACAGGGGTTGAAGCTTTCTTT
>TRBD1|TRBJ1-6|TRBV6-2/TRBV6-3
CASSLQDRPGPNSPLHF
TGTGCCAGCAGTCTCCAGGACAGGCCTGGCCCAAATTCACCCCTCCACTTT
>TRBD1|TRBJ2-7|TRBV19
CASSANPGQGYEQYF
TGTGCCAGTAGTGCAAACCCGGGACAGGGATACGAGCAGTACTTC
>.|TRBJ1-1|TRBV3-1/TRBV3-2
CASSQGIAPLTEAFF
TGTGCCAGCAGCCAAGGCATTGCACCCTTGACTGAAGCTTTCTTT
>TRBD1|TRBJ2-7|TRBV29-1
CSGGQGSSYEQYF
TGCAGCGGGGGACAGGGTAGCTCCTACGAGCAGTACTTC
>.|TRBJ2-3|TRBV6-6
CASRDPLGDTQYF
TGTGCCAGCAGGGACCCCCTGGGGGATACGCAGTATTTT
>.|TRBJ2-5|TRBV5-1
CASSLGSQETQYF
TGCGCCAGCAGCTTGGGCAGCCAAGAGACCCAGTACTTC
>.|TRBJ1-5|TRBV6-5
CASRNRGDQPQHF
TGTGCCAGCAGAAATCGAGGAGATCAGCCCCAGCATTTT
>.|TRBJ1-4|TRBV2
CASSRGPGEKLFF
TGTGCCAGCAGCCGCGGACCAGGCGAAAAACTGTTTTTT
>.|TRBJ2-2|TRBV3-1/TRBV3-2
CASSQNPGGVTGELFF
TGTGCCAGCAGCCAGAATCCCGGGGGCGTCACCGGGGAGCTGTTTTTT